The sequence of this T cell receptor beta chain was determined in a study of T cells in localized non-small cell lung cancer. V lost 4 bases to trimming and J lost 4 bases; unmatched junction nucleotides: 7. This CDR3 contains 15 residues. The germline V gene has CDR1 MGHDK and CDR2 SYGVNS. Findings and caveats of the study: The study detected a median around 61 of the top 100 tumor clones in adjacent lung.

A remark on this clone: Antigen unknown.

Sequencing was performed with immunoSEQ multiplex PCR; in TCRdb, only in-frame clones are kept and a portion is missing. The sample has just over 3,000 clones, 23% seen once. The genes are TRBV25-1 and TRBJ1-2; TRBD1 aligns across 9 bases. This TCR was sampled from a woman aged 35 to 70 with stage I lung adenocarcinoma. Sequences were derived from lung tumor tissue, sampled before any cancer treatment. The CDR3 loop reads CASSALQGASYGYTF. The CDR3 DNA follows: TGTGCCAGCAGTGCGTTACAGGGGGCCAGCTATGGCTACACCTTC.